This entry is about one T cell receptor beta chain. What it binds is not known. This nonspecific control used anti-CD3/anti-CD28 bead stimulation of CD4+ T cells. CD4+ T cells upregulating both CD40 ligand and CD69 were sorted as responding cells. The data originate from a study of persistence of HIV-infected CD4 T cells. The libraries were made with immunoSEQ version 4 in survey mode. Assay used: immunoSEQ multiplex PCR; TCRdb lists only in-frame clones, some missing. The table lists 44,000 or so clones, more than 85% of them singletons. This CDR3 is 16 amino acids long. CDR1 is SGHTA and CDR2 is FQGTGA in the germline V gene. Germline trimming cut 1 base from V and 5 bases from J; bases unmatched to any gene: 11.

The V gene is TRBV7-3, the J gene TRBJ2-7, with 7 bases lining up with TRBD1. The receptor was isolated from an adult man with HIV who was CMV-seropositive. The sample consisted of CD4+ T cells sorted from PBMCs after approximately 20-hour stimulation, taken from a patient who received antiretroviral therapy. CDR3 sequence reads: CASSLRGDRVGDEQYF. CDR3 sequence (DNA): TGTGCCAGCAGCTTAAGAGGAGACAGGGTGGGCGACGAGCAGTACTTC.